The 22 T cell receptor beta chains given below trace back to one sample, sequenced in a study of OX40 agonist ivuxolimab in advanced cancers. The repertoire was sequenced with immunoSEQ multiplex PCR; TCRdb's copy has only in-frame clones and lacks some. The sample has about 83,000 clones; over 75% are singletons. This specimen was CD4+ or CD8+ T cells sorted from blood, taken in a trial of the OX40 agonist ivuxolimab. Receptors were obtained from an adult with an advanced solid tumor such as melanoma, head and neck, liver or kidney cancer.

The chain has TRBV7-6 and TRBJ2-5; D is ambiguous. The closer fit of TRBJ2-7 to the DNA end suggests the J call may be wrong. The CDR3 consists of 13 residues. Germline V gene data show CDR1 as SGHVS and CDR2 as FNYEAQ. Written as DNA, the CDR3 is TGTGCCAGCAGCGCCGGGCCAACCTACGAGCAGTACTTC. It is translated as CASSAGPTYEQYF.

The rearrangement uses TRBV30 and TRBJ1-2; D is unresolved. V lost 3 bases, J lost 8 bases, and 13 bases lay in between. The CDR3 extends over 12 amino acids. Germline values: CDR1 GTSNPN, CDR2 SVGIG (reference sequence). This CDR3 reads CAWSRTLWGYTF. DNA of the CDR3: TGTGCCTGGAGCCGGACCCTTTGGGGCTACACCTTC.

The genes are TRBV4-3 and TRBJ1-4; 9 bases map to TRBD1. The V gene end was trimmed by 2 bases and the J gene end by 8 bases; junction bases not matched to a gene: 9. CDR1 is LGHNA, CDR2 YSLEER, per germline. The CDR3 spans 16 residues. In nucleotides, the CDR3 is TGCGCCAGCAGCCAAATAACAGGGGGCGCTGGGGAAAAACTGTTTTTT. This codes for CASSQITGGAGEKLFF.

The V gene is TRBV7-2, the J gene TRBJ2-3; a weak D match, TRBD2 (5 bases). The CDR3 length is 14 residues. V was clipped by 5 bases and J by 1 base, with 10 bases between them. CDR1 is SGHTA, CDR2 FQGNSA, per germline. This CDR3 reads CASSPEGGTDTQYF. The CDR3 coding sequence is TGTGCCAGCAGCCCCGAGGGTGGCACAGATACGCAGTATTTT.

V gene TRBV21-1 combines with J gene TRBJ2-7; TRBD1 is taken as the D call from the table, unchecked against the DNA. TRBV21-1 is classified as a pseudogene. This CDR3 has 16 residues. The CDR3 protein is CASSKRGQDSSYEQYF. CDR3 bases: TGTGCCAGCAGCAAACGAGGACAGGACAGCTCCTACGAGCAGTACTTC.

The gene calls are TRBV27 and TRBJ1-2; D not certain. The CDR3 contains 13 residues. The V gene lost 0 bases and the J gene lost 2 bases, with 4 bases spanning the gap. Germline lookup yields CDR1 MNHEY and CDR2 SMNVEV (reference sequence). CDR3 protein: CASSLSLNYGYTF. In nucleotides, the CDR3 is TGTGCCAGCAGTTTATCGCTCAACTATGGCTACACCTTC.

The V call is TRBV7-3, the J call TRBJ1-1; 9 bases match TRBD1. J was trimmed by 6 bases and V by 3 bases; bases with no gene match: 5. The CDR3 contains 14 residues. Looked up from germline, CDR1 is SGHTA and CDR2 is FQGTGA. The chain's CDR3 is CASSLGQGRAEAFF. The DNA of the CDR3 is TGTGCCAGCAGCTTGGGACAGGGTAGGGCTGAAGCTTTCTTT.

This sequence joins TRBV6-6 and TRBJ2-3, with D unclear. The CDR3 spans 12 residues. Germline-derived CDR1 and CDR2 are MNHNY and SVGAGI (reference sequence). Trimming left V 6 bases short and J 4 bases short, with 8 bases between. The CDR3 DNA reads as TGTGCCAGCAGGTCCCATTCAGATACGCAGTATTTT. It translates to CASRSHSDTQYF.

The chain carries TRBV2 and TRBJ2-7; TRBD1 might be the D (6 bases). The CDR3 is 12 residues long. In germline, CDR1 is SNHLY, CDR2 FYNNEI. The V end was cut by 5 bases, the J end by 4 bases, with 9 bases between. CDR3 in amino acids: CASSTRGYEQYF. For the CDR3, the DNA is TGTGCCAGCAGTACGAGGGGGTACGAGCAGTACTTC.

This rearrangement joins TRBV10-3 to TRBJ1-2; TRBD1 might be the D (5 bases). CDR1 is ENHRY and CDR2 is SYGVKD in the germline V gene. This CDR3 has 14 amino acids. Trimming took off 0 bases at V and 5 bases at J, with 10 bases between the two ends. The CDR3 spells CAISESGRDYGYTF. In DNA, the CDR3 is TGTGCCATCAGTGAGTCGGGCAGGGATTATGGCTACACCTTC.

DNA of the CDR3: TGCGCCAGCAGCCGAGGGGGGGCCTACAATGAGCAGTTCTTC. This codes for CASSRGGAYNEQFF. The chain has TRBV4-1 and TRBJ2-1; possibly TRBD2 for D (7 bases). This CDR3 is built from 14 residues. The germline V gene encodes CDR1 MGHRA and CDR2 YSYEKL. Deletions cut 4 bases from V and 2 bases from J, with 9 bases between.

V and J are TRBV30 and TRBJ1-1; D call uncertain. V shed 3 bases and J shed 5 bases, with 16 bases lying between them. The germline V gene encodes CDR1 GTSNPN and CDR2 SVGIG (reference sequence). The CDR3 runs 14 residues. CDR3 in amino acids: CAWSGLRVQTEAFF. The CDR3 DNA is TGTGCCTGGAGCGGGTTGCGGGTGCAGACTGAAGCTTTCTTT.

The chain carries TRBV30 and TRBJ1-4; TRBD1 matches at 7 bases. There are 14 residues in the CDR3. Germline CDR1 reads GTSNPN; CDR2 reads SVGIG (reference sequence). V dropped 6 bases and J dropped 4; count of bases not matched to a gene: 8. The CDR3, as DNA: TGTGCCTGCGTCGGGACAGAGAGTAATGAAAAACTGTTTTTT. Its translation is CACVGTESNEKLFF.

This clone was observed once. The chain combines TRBV19 with TRBJ2-3, with D possibly matching TRBD1 (5 bases). CDR3 length equals 16 residues. V lost 3 bases and J lost 0, with 13 bases in between. CDR1 and CDR2 from the germline V gene are LNHDA and SQIVND (reference sequence). The CDR3 spells CASSIAGPISTDTQYF. The CDR3 coding sequence is TGTGCCAGTAGTATCGCAGGGCCAATTAGCACAGATACGCAGTATTTT.

V gene TRBV6-1 combines with J gene TRBJ1-1; D unresolved. Germline assignment: CDR1 MNHNS and CDR2 SASEGT. V lost 5 bases to trimming and J lost 4 bases, with 14 bases between them. CDR3 size: 14 residues. DNA for the CDR3: TGTGCCAGCAGTTTCAATGGGGATGGCACTGAAGCTTTCTTT. Encoded protein: CASSFNGDGTEAFF.

The chain has TRBV29-1 and TRBJ2-5; 10 nucleotides line up with TRBD1. The germline CDR1 and CDR2 sequences are SQVTM and ANQGSEA. The V gene end was trimmed by 7 bases and the J gene end by 5 bases; junction bases not matched to a gene: 7. CDR3 length equals 13 residues. This CDR3 reads CSAPTGGGETQYF. CDR3 bases: TGCAGCGCCCCGACAGGGGGCGGTGAGACCCAGTACTTC.

This chain links TRBV27 with TRBJ1-1; no clear D. V dropped 2 bases and J dropped 6 bases, with 13 bases sitting between them. CDR3 length: 14 residues. Germline V gene data show CDR1 as MNHEY and CDR2 as SMNVEV (reference sequence). The CDR3 DNA reads TGTGCCAGCAGTTTACGGTGGGGTTCGGCTGAAGCTTTCTTT. As protein: CASSLRWGSAEAFF.

This rearrangement joins TRBV5-6 to TRBJ2-7; TRBD2 might be the D (5 bases). Germline V lookup: CDR1 SGHDT, CDR2 YYEEEE. V lost 2 bases, J lost 0 bases, and 9 bases lay in between. The CDR3 is 14 amino acids. The CDR3 DNA follows: TGTGCCAGCAGCTTCCCGGACTTCTCCTACGAGCAGTACTTC. Amino acid sequence: CASSFPDFSYEQYF. The full variable domain, in which reference TRBV5-6 and TRBJ2-7 provide the parts outside the CDR3, is DAGVTQSPTHLIKTRGQQVTLRCSPKSGHDTVSWYQQALGQGPQFIFQYYEEEERQRGNFPDRFSGHQFPNYSSELNVNALLLGDSALYLCASSFPDFSYEQYFGPGTRLTVT.

In its sample, this clone ranks as medium-sized. This sequence joins TRBV7-9 and TRBJ1-1, with D perhaps TRBD1 (6 bases). V dropped 7 bases and J dropped 11 bases, with 17 bases sitting between them. The length of the CDR3 is 12 residues. Germline lookup yields CDR1 SEHNR and CDR2 FQNEAQ (reference sequence). CDR3 loop: CASTRGERGAFF. CDR3 in DNA: TGTGCCAGCACACGGGGTGAGAGGGGGGCTTTCTTT. The full variable domain, rest sourced from reference TRBV7-9 and TRBJ1-1, is DTGVSQNPRHKITKRGQNVTFRCDPISEHNRLYWYRQTLGQGPEFLTYFQNEAQLEKSRLLSDRFSAERPKGSFSTLEIQRTEQGDSAMYLCASTRGERGAFFGQGTRLTVV.

CDR3: CASSYMAGDEQYF. CDR3 nucleotides: TGTGCCAGCAGTTACATGGCGGGGGACGAGCAGTACTTC. The chain employs TRBV6-5 and TRBJ2-7; the match to TRBD2 covers 7 bases. J lost 5 bases, V lost 2 bases, and 3 bases had no gene match. The CDR3 runs 13 residues. CDR1 is MNHEY and CDR2 is SVGAGI in the germline V gene.

The chain combines TRBV6-6 with TRBJ2-3; perhaps TRBD2 as D (6 bases). Germline values: CDR1 MNHNY, CDR2 SVGAGI (reference sequence). Trimming took 0 bases from V and 4 from J, leaving 8 bases between them. The CDR3 runs to 14 residues. The CDR3 nucleotides are TGTGCCAGCAGTTACTCGGGGGGATCAGATACGCAGTATTTT. This codes for CASSYSGGSDTQYF.

The rearrangement links TRBV7-2 to TRBJ2-7; D unclear. V lost 5 bases, J lost 4 bases, and 12 bases lay in between. There are 13 residues in the CDR3. CDR1 and CDR2 from the germline V gene are SGHTA and FQGNSA. The chain's CDR3 is CASSQPSKYEQYF. The CDR3 DNA is TGTGCCAGCAGCCAGCCTTCGAAGTACGAGCAGTACTTC.